The 11 T cell receptor beta chains reported below all come from one sample, sequenced in a study of early T cells in non-severe SARS-CoV-2 infection. One entry per CDR3 protein, called by TCRdb with MiXCR from the 5' RACE reads. The top ten hold under 8% of the sample, which has 87,000 or so distinct CDR3 sequences, around 15% seen once. The sequenced sample was whole blood. The receptors were gathered from an adult who was a healthcare worker with PCR-confirmed SARS-CoV-2 infection or an uninfected control (not recorded which).

The chain has TRBV7-6 and TRBJ2-3; TRBD1 or TRBD2 may be the D gene (6 bases each). This CDR3 is 15 amino acids long. Trimming left V 5 bases short and J 3 bases short, with 15 bases between. CDR1 is SGHVS, CDR2 FNYEAQ, per germline. The CDR3 sequence is CASSLGGWGTDTQYF. CDR3 sequence (DNA): TGTGCCAGCAGCCTCGGGGGCTGGGGTACAGATACGCAGTATTTT.

This clonotype was recorded a few times. The rearrangement links TRBV12-3 or TRBV12-4 to TRBJ1-2; no firm D call. V was cut by 5 bases and J by 4 bases, with 8 bases left in between. CDR3 size: 12 residues. The CDR3 DNA is TGTGCCAGCAGTCCCGGGATCTATGGCTACACCTTC. This encodes CASSPGIYGYTF.

V and J are TRBV10-3 and TRBJ2-1; D uncertain. CDR1 and CDR2 (germline): ENHRY, SYGVKD. Trimming left V 3 bases short and J 7 bases short, with 7 bases between. This CDR3 comprises 12 residues. This chain's CDR3 is CAISDGMNEQFF. For the CDR3, the DNA is TGTGCCATCAGTGATGGTATGAATGAGCAGTTCTTC.

This clonotype was detected a few times. The chain has TRBV29-1 and TRBJ2-3; TRBD1 is a possible D gene (6 bases). Per germline, CDR1 SQVTM and CDR2 ANQGSEA. The CDR3 loop spans 15 amino acids. The germline V and J ends were trimmed by 0 bases and 3 bases, with 13 bases remaining between them. CDR3 sequence reads: CSVEDLRQGTDTQYF. The CDR3 DNA is TGCAGCGTTGAAGATCTTCGGCAGGGGACAGATACGCAGTATTTT.

V gene TRBV5-1 combines with J gene TRBJ2-7; 9 nucleotides agree with TRBD1. The J segment lost 6 bases and the V segment lost 4 bases, leaving 8 bases of the junction unmatched. CDR3 length equals 14 residues. Germline CDR1 and CDR2: SGHRS and YFSETQ. The CDR3 spells CASSRPGQGLEQYF. The CDR3 bases are TGCGCCAGCAGCCGACCGGGACAGGGTCTCGAGCAGTACTTC. Full variable domain (remainder filled in from reference TRBV5-1 and TRBJ2-7): KAGVTQTPRYLIKTRGQQVTLSCSPISGHRSVSWYQQTPGQGLQFLFEYFSETQRNKGNFPGRFSGRQFSNSRSEMNVSTLELGDSALYLCASSRPGQGLEQYFGPGTRLTVT.

This clonotype was observed at least ten times. CDR3 DNA: TGTGCCAGCCGGGACAGGGGGCGAGTAATCACCGGGGAGCTGTTTTTT. Residues: CASRDRGRVITGELFF. This rearrangement joins TRBV28 to TRBJ2-2; 12 bases map to TRBD1. The CDR3 has 16 amino acids. Trimming took 8 bases from V and 4 from J; bases not matched to a gene: 8. The germline V gene has CDR1 MDHEN and CDR2 SYDVKM.

Only a few counts were recorded for this clonotype. The chain recombines TRBV12-3 or TRBV12-4 with TRBJ1-4; 7 bases are a match to TRBD1. J was trimmed by 8 bases and V by 5 bases; bases with no gene match: 8. The CDR3 runs 14 residues. CDR3: CASSLPGQPEKLFF. The CDR3 DNA follows: TGTGCCAGCAGTCTCCCGGGACAGCCCGAAAAACTGTTTTTT.

This clonotype showed up just a few times. This chain uses TRBV19 with TRBJ2-6; TRBD1 aligns across 9 bases. V shed 4 bases, J shed 0 bases, and the junction held 1 base outside the gene matches. The CDR3 extends over 16 amino acids. Germline CDR1 reads LNHDA; CDR2 reads SQIVND (reference sequence). The CDR3 DNA is TGTGCCAGTAGTAACAGGGGGCCCTCTGGGGCCAACGTCCTGACTTTC. Encoded protein: CASSNRGPSGANVLTF.

The rearrangement joins TRBV6-1 to TRBJ2-5; perhaps TRBD2 as D (6 bases). The CDR3 is 15 amino acids. CDR1 and CDR2 (germline): MNHNS, SASEGT. V was cut by 1 base and J by 2 bases, with 11 bases left in between. CDR3 coding DNA: TGTGCCAGCAGTGAAGGGGGGACTCCGCAAGAGACCCAGTACTTC. Translation gives CASSEGGTPQETQYF.

The chain uses TRBV29-1 and TRBJ2-3; perhaps TRBD1 as D (5 bases). The germline gives CDR1 SQVTM, CDR2 ANQGSEA. V lost 3 bases to trimming and J lost 5 bases, with 12 bases between them. The CDR3 spans 13 residues. The CDR3 reads CSVDSGLGDTQYF. The CDR3, as DNA: TGCAGCGTTGATTCAGGGTTGGGAGATACGCAGTATTTT.

This clonotype was detected only a few times. The V call is TRBV20-1, the J call TRBJ2-7, with unresolved D. This CDR3 has 14 residues. Germline values: CDR1 DFQATT, CDR2 SNEGSKA (reference sequence). Trimming stripped 4 bases from V and 0 bases from J, with 13 bases between. This CDR3 is CSANGAVVSYEQYF. DNA of the CDR3: TGCAGTGCTAACGGCGCGGTGGTCTCCTACGAGCAGTACTTC.